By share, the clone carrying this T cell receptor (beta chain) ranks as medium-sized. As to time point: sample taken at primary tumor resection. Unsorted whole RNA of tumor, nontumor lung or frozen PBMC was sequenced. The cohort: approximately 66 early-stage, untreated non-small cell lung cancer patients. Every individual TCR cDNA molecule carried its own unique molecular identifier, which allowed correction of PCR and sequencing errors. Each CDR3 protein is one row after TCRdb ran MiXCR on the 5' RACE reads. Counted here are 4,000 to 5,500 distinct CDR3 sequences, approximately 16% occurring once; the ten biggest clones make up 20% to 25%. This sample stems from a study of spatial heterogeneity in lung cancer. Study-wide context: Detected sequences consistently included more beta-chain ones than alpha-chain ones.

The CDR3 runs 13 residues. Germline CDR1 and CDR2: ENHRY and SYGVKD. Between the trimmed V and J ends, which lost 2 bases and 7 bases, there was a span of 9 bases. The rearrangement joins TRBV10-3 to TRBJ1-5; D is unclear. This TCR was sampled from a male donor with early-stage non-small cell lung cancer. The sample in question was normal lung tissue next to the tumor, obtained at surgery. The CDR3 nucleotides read TGTGCCATCAGTGAGCGTGGAGAACAGCCCCAGCATTTT. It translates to CAISERGEQPQHF.